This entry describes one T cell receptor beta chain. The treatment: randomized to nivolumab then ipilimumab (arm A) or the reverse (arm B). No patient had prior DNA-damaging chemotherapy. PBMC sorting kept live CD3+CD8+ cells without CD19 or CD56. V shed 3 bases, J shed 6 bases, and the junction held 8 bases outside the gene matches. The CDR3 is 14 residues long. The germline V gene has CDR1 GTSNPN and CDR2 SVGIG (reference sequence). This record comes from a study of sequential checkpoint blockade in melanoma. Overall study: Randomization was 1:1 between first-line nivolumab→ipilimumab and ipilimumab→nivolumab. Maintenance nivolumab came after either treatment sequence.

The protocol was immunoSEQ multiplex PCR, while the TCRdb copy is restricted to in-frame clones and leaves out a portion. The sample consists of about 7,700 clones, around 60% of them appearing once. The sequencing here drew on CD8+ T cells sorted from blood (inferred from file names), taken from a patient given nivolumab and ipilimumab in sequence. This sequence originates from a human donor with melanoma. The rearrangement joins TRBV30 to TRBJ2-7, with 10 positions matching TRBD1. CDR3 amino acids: CAWSSGTGDREQYF. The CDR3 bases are TGTGCCTGGAGCTCCGGGACAGGGGACCGCGAGCAGTACTTC.